Listed below are T cell receptor beta chains from one sample, sequenced in a study of CXCR3-negative and CXCR3-positive naive CD8 T cells. TCRdb re-called the 5' RACE reads and catalogs CDR3 proteins one per entry, DNA excluded. Its table lists some 130,000 distinct CDR3 sequences. Sequencing was performed on naive CXCR3+ CD8+ T cells from blood. Receptors originate from a human donor in good health. Some clones in this sample may be carry-over from other donors' samples. Each CDR3 is given with its conserved first and last residue. Each record gives: CDR3 protein, V gene, J gene.

CASSLDGESEQHF,TRBV5-6,TRBJ2-7
CASSQTSGVNEQFF,TRBV12-3/TRBV12-4,TRBJ2-1
CASGGEGSSSSGNTIYF,TRBV25-1,TRBJ1-3
CASSLDGDSEQYF,TRBV27,TRBJ2-7
CASSFETYEQYF,TRBV11-1,TRBJ2-7
CSARDPLAAVSYNEQFF,TRBV20-1,TRBJ2-1
CASSPVTGSVGGYTF,TRBV6-4,TRBJ1-2
CASSLPAGQLYNEQFF,TRBV28,TRBJ2-1
CSVGLDRDPYNEQFF,TRBV29-1,TRBJ2-1
CASSTTGSGQPQHF,TRBV12-3/TRBV12-4,TRBJ1-5
CASSSLGYYRDPSGTEAFF,TRBV28,TRBJ1-1
CASSVSGQGVYEQYF,TRBV9,TRBJ2-7
CASSLVFGGRRTEAFF,TRBV7-9,TRBJ1-1
CASSFEGAGENYGYTF,TRBV28,TRBJ1-2
CAWSDVRAMGTEAFF,TRBV30,TRBJ1-1
CASSYGPGTGELFF,TRBV6-2/TRBV6-3,TRBJ2-2
CASSLGSGKTDAQYF,TRBV5-6,TRBJ2-3
CASSPRAEPSYGYTF,TRBV4-3,TRBJ1-2
CASSQDPPPDHYGYTF,TRBV4-3,TRBJ1-2
CASSLKSTRGPTDTQYF,TRBV7-8,TRBJ2-3
CASTLGPMNTEAFF,TRBV5-6,TRBJ1-1
CASSQDPTTGFFTF,TRBV4-1,TRBJ1-2
CASSFAGGTYEQYF,TRBV7-2,TRBJ2-7
CASSHNGAYEQYF,TRBV5-1,TRBJ2-7
CASSQHRDIDESYEQYF,TRBV4-3,TRBJ2-7
CASSLSGGRVYSEQFF,TRBV7-9,TRBJ2-1
CASSSRGGMKDTEAFF,TRBV19,TRBJ1-1
CASSQVPLRGGREQYF,TRBV3-2,TRBJ2-7
CASSSSHEQFF,TRBV7-3,TRBJ2-1
CASSRGAGGGQETQYF,TRBV9,TRBJ2-5